Listed here are 27 T cell receptor beta chains from one sample, sequenced in a study of cytomegalovirus exposure and HLA in healthy donors. A multiplex PCR was run with 60 Vbeta primers and 13 Jbeta primers. Generated by immunoSEQ multiplex PCR, the TCRdb table keeps only in-frame clones and is missing some. The table has around 150,000 clones, less than 90% seen once. Sequencing input: PBMCs. The receptors stem from a woman under 30 in good health and CMV-seronegative.

This clone was recorded once. The V gene is TRBV5-8, the J gene TRBJ2-1, with 10 positions matching TRBD1. The CDR3 spans 17 residues. Germline CDR1 is SGHTS and CDR2 is YDEGEE. With 2 bases clipped from V and 3 bases from J, the junction kept 8 bases outside the gene matches. This CDR3 is CASSLSRRTGGYNEQFF. The CDR3, as DNA: TGTGCCAGCAGCTTATCCCGTCGGACAGGGGGCTACAATGAGCAGTTCTTC. The full variable domain, rest sourced from reference TRBV5-8 and TRBJ2-1, is EAGVTQSPTHLIKTRGQQATLRCSPISGHTSVYWYQQALGLGLQFLLWYDEGEERNRGNFPPRFSGRQFPNYSSELNVNALELEDSALYLCASSLSRRTGGYNEQFFGPGTRLTVL.

This chain connects TRBV27 to TRBJ2-2; TRBD1 agrees at 7 bases. J was trimmed by 6 bases and V by 8 bases; bases with no gene match: 18. Germline assignment: CDR1 MNHEY and CDR2 SMNVEV (reference sequence). The CDR3 is 17 amino acids. The CDR3, as DNA: TGTGCCAGCGGACCTATGGACAGGTCCTTCTCAGCCGGGGAGCTGTTTTTT. Its translation is CASGPMDRSFSAGELFF.

The chain links TRBV5-4 to TRBJ2-1, with TRBD1 matching 8 bases. Trimming cost V 4 bases and J 8 bases; bases outside gene matches: 11. Germline CDR1 SGHNT, CDR2 YYREEE (reference sequence). The CDR3 has 15 residues. The CDR3, as DNA: TGTGCCAGCAGCCCCGATTGGGACAGGTATCATGAGCAGTTCTTC. It specifies CASSPDWDRYHEQFF.

The rearrangement links TRBV28 to TRBJ2-7; possibly TRBD1 for D (5 bases). The germline V gene encodes CDR1 MDHEN and CDR2 SYDVKM. Trimming shortened V by 2 bases and J by 2 bases, and 7 bases separated the two germline ends. The CDR3 consists of 13 residues. The CDR3 DNA sequence: TGTGCCAGCAGTTTAGGGGCCCCCTACGAGCAGTACTTC. Protein sequence: CASSLGAPYEQYF.

V gene TRBV4-2 combines with J gene TRBJ1-1; D gene ambiguous. This CDR3 is 16 amino acids long. Between the trimmed V and J ends, which lost 4 bases and 1 base, there was a span of 16 bases. CDR1 and CDR2 (germline): LGHNA, YNFKEQ. CDR3 residues: CASSPLNSAPNTEAFF. The DNA of the CDR3 is TGTGCCAGCAGCCCGTTGAACTCCGCCCCGAACACTGAAGCTTTCTTT.

This chain uses TRBV9 with TRBJ2-2; TRBD1 might be the D (7 bases). Germline V gene sequence: CDR1 SGDLS, CDR2 YYNGEE. The CDR3 has 15 amino acids. The V gene lost 3 bases and the J gene lost 5 bases, with 14 bases spanning the gap. The CDR3 here is CASSGRAGGTGELFF. CDR3 DNA: TGTGCCAGCAGCGGGAGGGCAGGGGGAACCGGGGAGCTGTTTTTT.

The DNA of the CDR3 is TGCAGTGCTCGGCAAGAGACCCAGTACTTC. It yields the protein CSARQETQYF. The V call is TRBV20-1, the J call TRBJ2-5, with D hard to call. This CDR3 is built from 10 residues. V lost 5 bases, J lost 2 bases, and 3 bases lay in between. Germline V CDR1 and CDR2: DFQATT, SNEGSKA (reference sequence).

This chain joins TRBV29-1 and TRBJ2-4; D call uncertain. Germline V lookup: CDR1 SQVTM, CDR2 ANQGSEA. The CDR3 is 12 amino acids. Trimming took off 4 bases at V and 0 bases at J, with 4 bases between the two ends. CDR3 protein: CSVVLAKNIQYF. The CDR3 DNA reads TGCAGCGTTGTTCTAGCCAAAAACATTCAGTACTTC.

Remarks on this clone: Other DNA sequences of this sample code for an identical CDR3. The J gene is TRBJ1-1, the V gene TRBV28; TRBD1 aligns across 10 bases. V dropped 6 bases and J dropped 6; count of bases not matched to a gene: 19. The CDR3 covers 18 residues. Germline V gene lookup returns CDR1 MDHEN and CDR2 SYDVKM. CDR3: CASSFHNPGQGLYAEAFF. Here the CDR3 DNA reads TGTGCCAGCAGCTTCCATAACCCGGGACAGGGGTTGTATGCTGAAGCTTTCTTT.

This clone was detected only once. The chain has TRBV5-5 and TRBJ1-2; no reliable D call. V lost 0 bases and J lost 5, with 11 bases in between. Germline loops: CDR1 SGHKS, CDR2 YYEKEE (reference sequence). The CDR3 is made up of 14 amino acids. The CDR3 reads CASSLVFGGYGYTF. DNA of the CDR3: TGTGCCAGCAGCTTGGTTTTTGGAGGATATGGCTACACCTTC.

This clone was seen a handful of times. The rearrangement joins TRBV2 to TRBJ1-2, with D perhaps TRBD1 (5 bases). The CDR3 is made up of 14 amino acids. Germline CDR1 SNHLY, CDR2 FYNNEI. The V end was cut by 8 bases, the J end by 2 bases, with 15 bases between. Here the CDR3 reads CASGDSSGNYGYTF. As DNA, the CDR3 is TGTGCCAGCGGGGACTCTTCGGGGAACTATGGCTACACCTTC.

The chain links TRBV10-1 to TRBJ2-7; 7 positions agree with TRBD2. The trim removed 6 bases at V and 1 base at J, leaving 15 bases unmatched. The CDR3 spans 17 residues. Germline V gene data show CDR1 as WNHNN and CDR2 as SYGVQD (reference sequence). The CDR3 loop is CASRTRVPGLSSYEQYF. In DNA, the CDR3 is TGCGCCAGCAGGACCCGGGTGCCGGGACTATCGTCCTACGAGCAGTACTTC.

The CDR3 coding sequence is TGCGCCAGCCTGTCAATCCGGGACAGGGATCTCTACGAGCAGTACTTC. Translated, it gives CASLSIRDRDLYEQYF. This chain uses TRBV10-1 with TRBJ2-7; 9 bases match TRBD1. The ends lost 8 bases at V and 3 bases at J; junction bases unmatched: 14. Per the germline V gene, CDR1 is WNHNN and CDR2 is SYGVQD (reference sequence). This CDR3 contains 16 residues.

This clone was seen only a few times. The V gene is TRBV4-2, the J gene TRBJ2-5; 9 bases agree with TRBD2. Per the germline V gene, CDR1 is LGHNA and CDR2 is YNFKEQ. The CDR3 sequence is 17 residues long. V shed 0 bases and J 3 bases; nucleotides not matched to a gene: 8. The CDR3, as DNA: TGTGCCAGCAGCCAAGAGATTGTAGGACTAGCGAAAGAGACCCAGTACTTC. Its translation: CASSQEIVGLAKETQYF.

The rearrangement uses TRBV28 and TRBJ2-7; the match to TRBD1 covers 7 bases. Trimming cost V 6 bases and J 3 bases; bases outside gene matches: 14. The germline V gene has CDR1 MDHEN and CDR2 SYDVKM. The CDR3 has 16 amino acids. The CDR3 is CASSLLDRVGNYEQYF. The DNA of the CDR3 is TGTGCCAGCAGCCTACTAGACAGGGTGGGGAACTACGAGCAGTACTTC.

The gene calls are TRBV28 and TRBJ2-7; TRBD2 aligns across 7 bases. J was trimmed by 3 bases and V by 2 bases; bases with no gene match: 1. The CDR3 covers 13 residues. The germline gives CDR1 MDHEN, CDR2 SYDVKM. The CDR3 bases are TGTGCCAGCAGTTTAGGGGAGGGCTACGAGCAGTACTTC. This codes for CASSLGEGYEQYF.

The chain joins TRBV6-5 to TRBJ1-2; 8 bases map to TRBD1. From germline, CDR1 is MNHEY and CDR2 SVGAGI. Trimming cost V 4 bases and J 7 bases; bases outside gene matches: 8. This CDR3 comprises 14 residues. CDR3: CASSWTGRGGGYTF. The DNA for the CDR3 is TGTGCCAGCAGTTGGACAGGGCGCGGCGGTGGCTACACCTTC.

A few counts support this clone. The chain carries TRBV6-1 and TRBJ2-1, with 9 bases aligning to TRBD2. In germline, CDR1 is MNHNS, CDR2 SASEGT. V was clipped by 7 bases and J by 10 bases; unmatched bases: 11. The CDR3 is made up of 14 amino acids. The CDR3 protein is CASTSGDGLWEQFF. The CDR3 DNA reads as TGTGCCAGCACTAGCGGGGACGGTCTTTGGGAGCAGTTCTTC.

This chain connects TRBV5-4 to TRBJ1-2, with 9 bases fitting TRBD1. Losses at the gene ends were 4 bases for V and 3 bases for J; bases not matched to a gene: 7. CDR1 SGHNT and CDR2 YYREEE come from the germline V gene (reference sequence). The CDR3 has 15 residues. This chain's CDR3 is CASSLRDRADYGYTF. The CDR3 nucleotides read TGTGCCAGCAGCCTACGGGACAGGGCAGACTATGGCTACACCTTC.

A remark on this clone: A junction boundary mismatches the germline segment, possibly from a read error. This chain uses TRBV5-4 with TRBJ1-2, with D hard to call. This CDR3 has 11 residues. CDR1 and CDR2 (germline): SGHNT, YYREEE (reference sequence). CDR3 nucleotide sequence: TGTGCCAGCAGCTTGGACTATGGCTACCCCTTC. Residues: CASSLDYGYPF.

This clone was observed once. V and J are TRBV29-1 and TRBJ2-7; no firm D call. The CDR3 has 14 residues. Per the germline V gene, CDR1 is SQVTM and CDR2 is ANQGSEA. V was clipped by 1 base and J by 2 bases, with 12 bases between them. The CDR3 reads CSVEGETPTYEQYF. CDR3 DNA: TGCAGCGTTGAAGGCGAGACACCTACCTACGAGCAGTACTTC.

The chain joins TRBV11-3 to TRBJ2-2; perhaps TRBD1 as D (6 bases). Germline CDR1 is SGHNT and CDR2 is YENEEA. V lost 5 bases and J lost 5, with 12 bases in between. This CDR3 has 14 residues. CDR3 residues: CASSLSGDTGELFF. The CDR3 coding sequence is TGTGCCAGCAGCCTTTCAGGGGATACCGGGGAGCTGTTTTTT.

Worth noting for this clone: A read error may account for a junction end that differs from germline. The chain has TRBV30 and TRBJ1-2, with D possibly being TRBD1 (6 bases). Germline V gene data show CDR1 as GTSNPN and CDR2 as SVGIG (reference sequence). The CDR3 spans 12 residues. The DNA for the CDR3 is TGTGCCTGGAGTCCTAGTATGTTCGGACAGAGCTTC. Translated, it gives CAWSPSMFGQSF. Full variable domain (missing parts from reference TRBV30 and TRBJ1-2): SQTIHQWPATLVQPVGSPLSLECTVEGTSNPNLYWYRQAAGRGLQLLFYSVGIGQISSEVPQNLSASRPQDRQFILSSKKLLLSDSGFYLCAWSPSMFGQSFGSGTRLTVV.

This clone was recorded only once. CDR3 protein: CAWSTGTGVGTQYF. Written as DNA, the CDR3 is TGTGCCTGGAGCACCGGGACAGGGGTTGGGACCCAGTACTTC. The chain uses TRBV30 and TRBJ2-5; 10 bases line up with TRBD1. The CDR3 has 14 amino acids. Trimming cost V 3 bases and J 7 bases; bases outside gene matches: 8. Per the germline V gene, CDR1 is GTSNPN and CDR2 is SVGIG (reference sequence).

The rearrangement links TRBV7-9 to TRBJ2-7; 8 positions agree with TRBD2. The germline CDR1 and CDR2 sequences are SEHNR and FQNEAQ (reference sequence). The CDR3 spans 16 residues. J gave up 3 bases and V 5 bases, and 12 bases lay outside the gene matches. This CDR3 is CASSTPGLADDYEQYF. As DNA, the CDR3 is TGTGCCAGCAGCACACCTGGACTAGCCGACGACTACGAGCAGTACTTC.

This clone has only one observation. The rearrangement joins TRBV10-1 to TRBJ2-3; no definite D call. The CDR3 length is 15 residues. V shed 2 bases and J shed 0 bases, with 9 bases lying between them. Germline CDR1 and CDR2: WNHNN and SYGVQD (reference sequence). The CDR3 is CASSERWASTDTQYF. DNA of the CDR3: TGCGCCAGCAGTGAGCGGTGGGCTAGCACAGATACGCAGTATTTT.

This chain connects TRBV28 to TRBJ1-2; D is possibly TRBD1 (6 bases). The CDR3 has 15 amino acids. With 3 bases removed from V and 1 base from J, the gap between germline ends came to 12 bases. Germline loops: CDR1 MDHEN, CDR2 SYDVKM. The CDR3 region is CASSLQGTVNYGYTF. In DNA form, the CDR3 reads TGTGCCAGCAGTTTGCAGGGGACCGTTAACTATGGCTACACCTTC.